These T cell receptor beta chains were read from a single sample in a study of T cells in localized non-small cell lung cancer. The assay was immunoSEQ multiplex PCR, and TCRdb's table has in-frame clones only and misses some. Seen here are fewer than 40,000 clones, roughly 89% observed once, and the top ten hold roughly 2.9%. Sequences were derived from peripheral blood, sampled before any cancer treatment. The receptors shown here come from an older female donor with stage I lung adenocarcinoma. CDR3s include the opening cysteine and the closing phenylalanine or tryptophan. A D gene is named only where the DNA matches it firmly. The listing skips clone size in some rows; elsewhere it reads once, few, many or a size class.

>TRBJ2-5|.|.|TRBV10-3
TGTGCCATCAGTGAGTCAGGTCTCAAAGAGACCCAGTACTTC
CAISESGLKETQYF
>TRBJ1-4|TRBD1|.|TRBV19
TGTGCCAGTAGTACCGGGACAGCAACTAATGAAAAACTGTTTTTT
CASSTGTATNEKLFF
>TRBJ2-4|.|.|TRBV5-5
TGTGCCAGCAGCTTGGCCACTTCCCTTAACATTCAGTACTTC
CASSLATSLNIQYF
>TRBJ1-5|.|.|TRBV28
TGTGCCAGCAGTTTATTACCAGTGGAGCAGCCCCAGCATTTT
CASSLLPVEQPQHF
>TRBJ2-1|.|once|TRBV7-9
TGTGCCAGCAGCCCGGGATTTGAGTCGGGCAGCTCCTACAATGAGCAGTTCTTC
CASSPGFESGSSYNEQFF
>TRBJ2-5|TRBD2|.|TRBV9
TGTGCCAGCAGCACGCTAGCGGGAGTATGGGAGACCCAGTACTTC
CASSTLAGVWETQYF
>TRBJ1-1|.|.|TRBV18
TGTGCCAGCTCACCTTTAGGCGGTCGTCTCAACACTGAAGCTTTCTTT
CASSPLGGRLNTEAFF
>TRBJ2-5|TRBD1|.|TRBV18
TGTGCCAGCTCACCAGGGGACAGGGGTGAAGAGACCCAGTACTTC
CASSPGDRGEETQYF
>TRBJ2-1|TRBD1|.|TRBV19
TGTGCCAGTAGTGAGGACAGGGGGCCCTACAATGAGCAGTTCTTC
CASSEDRGPYNEQFF
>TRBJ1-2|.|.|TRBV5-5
TGTGCCAGCAGCTTGGAGGGGCCAGGGAGATTTTCGGACTACACCTTC
CASSLEGPGRFSDYTF
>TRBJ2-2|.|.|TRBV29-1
TGCAGCGTTGAAGCCCTGAACACCGGGGAGCTGTTTTTT
CSVEALNTGELFF
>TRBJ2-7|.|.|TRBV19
TGTGCCAGTACCCAGGCGGCAGGGCCTTATAGCGAGCAGTACTTC
CASTQAAGPYSEQYF
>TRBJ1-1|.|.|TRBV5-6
TGTGCCAGCAGCCTCCTGGGCGGGTATGAAGCTTTCTTT
CASSLLGGYEAFF
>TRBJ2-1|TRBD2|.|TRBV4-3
TGCGCCAGCAGCCCGGGACTAGCGGGAGGGGAGCAGTTCTTC
CASSPGLAGGEQFF
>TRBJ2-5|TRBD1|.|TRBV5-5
TGTGCCAGCAGCGTTGGGACAGGGACCCTTCAAGAGACCCAGTACTTC
CASSVGTGTLQETQYF
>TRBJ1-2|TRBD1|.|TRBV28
TGTGCCAGCAGCCCCGATAGGGACAGAGATGGCTACACCTTC
CASSPDRDRDGYTF
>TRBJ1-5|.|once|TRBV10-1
TGCGCCAGCAGTCAATCTTTTAATCAGCCCCAGCATTTT
CASSQSFNQPQHF
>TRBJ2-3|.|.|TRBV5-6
TGTGCCAGCACCAGAGAGAGTACGCAGTATTTT
CASTRESTQYF
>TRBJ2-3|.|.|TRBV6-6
TGTGCCAGCAGTTCGGCAGATACGCAGTATTTT
CASSSADTQYF
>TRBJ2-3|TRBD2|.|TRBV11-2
TGTGCCAGCGGCGGGAGCCCCAGCACAGATACGCAGTATTTT
CASGGSPSTDTQYF
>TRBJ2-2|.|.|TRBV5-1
TGCGCCAGCAGCTTGGCACTTAACACCGGGGAGCTGTTTTTT
CASSLALNTGELFF
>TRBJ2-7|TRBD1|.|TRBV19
TGTGCCAGTAGTAGCTCCGGGGACAGGGGGCCTTACGAGCAGTACTTC
CASSSSGDRGPYEQYF
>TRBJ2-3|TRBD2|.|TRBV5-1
TGCGCCAGCAGCGTATCGGGCTTCGGACGGACTAGCGGCACTAGCACAGATACGCAGTATTTT
CASSVSGFGRTSGTSTDTQYF
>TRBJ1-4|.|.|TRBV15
TGTGCCACCAGCAGAGATCAAGGGACTAATGAAAAACTGTTTTTT
CATSRDQGTNEKLFF
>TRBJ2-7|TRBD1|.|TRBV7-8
TGTGCCAGCAGCTCGACGCAACTCCGGGACAGGGTTTCTCCTCGCTACGAGCAGTACTTC
CASSSTQLRDRVSPRYEQYF
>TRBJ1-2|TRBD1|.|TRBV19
TGTGCCAGTAGTGCTGGACAGGACGCCTATGGCTACACCTTC
CASSAGQDAYGYTF
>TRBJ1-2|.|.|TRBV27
TGTGCCCCCCCCATGGGCAGTACTAACTATGGCTACACCTTC
CAPPMGSTNYGYTF
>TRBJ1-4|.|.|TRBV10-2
TGCGCCAGCAGAGATTCGGACCGAAGAGGGGAAAAACTGTTTTTT
CASRDSDRRGEKLFF
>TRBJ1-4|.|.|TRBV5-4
TGTGCCAGCAGCCCCCGACCGCGAGGGGGTAGCGAAAAACTGTTTTTT
CASSPRPRGGSEKLFF
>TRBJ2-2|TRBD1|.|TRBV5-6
TGTGCCAGCAGCTTTACAGGGGGCACCGGGGAGCTGTTTTTT
CASSFTGGTGELFF
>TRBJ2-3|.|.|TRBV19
TGTGCCAGTAGTGCCCGCAGGGGGGGCCGCACAGATACGCAGTATTTT
CASSARRGGRTDTQYF
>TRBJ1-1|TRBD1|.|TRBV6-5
TGTGCCAGCAGTTCCGGGACAGGGACCACTGAAGCTTTCTTT
CASSSGTGTTEAFF
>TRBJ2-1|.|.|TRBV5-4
TGTGCCAGCAGCTTTACGGGACCCACCGCGTCCTACAATGAGCAGTTCTTC
CASSFTGPTASYNEQFF
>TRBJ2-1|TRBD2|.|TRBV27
TGTGCCAGCAGTTTACGGGGGCGGGAGGGCTCCTACAATGAGCAGTTCTTC
CASSLRGREGSYNEQFF
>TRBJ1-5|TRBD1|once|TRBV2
TGTGCCAGCAGGCGGACAGGGGACCCATATAGCAATCAGCCCCAGCATTTT
CASRRTGDPYSNQPQHF
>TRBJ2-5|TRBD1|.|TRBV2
TGTGCCAGCAGCGCTACGCGGACAGGGGACACGGACGCGAATCAAGAGACCCAGTACTTC
CASSATRTGDTDANQETQYF
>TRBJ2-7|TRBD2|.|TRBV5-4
TGTGCCAGCAGCTTTGGCCCGACTAGCGGGTTCTCCTACGAGCAGTACTTC
CASSFGPTSGFSYEQYF
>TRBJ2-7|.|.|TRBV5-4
TGTGCCAGCAGCAACTCCTACGAGCAGTACTTC
CASSNSYEQYF